Shown below are 11 T cell receptor beta chains from a single sample sequenced in a study of CD8+ T cells in alopecia areata. RNA extraction was followed by reverse transcription into cDNA, which acted as the sequencing template. Measured with immunoSEQ multiplex PCR; TCRdb has only the in-frame clones, and not every one. The sample has 95,000 to 150,000 clones, around 53% seen once. Treatment here: oral pan-JAK inhibitor, 5-10 mg twice daily. This specimen was CD4+ T cells sorted from blood, taken at week 4, from a patient treated with tofacitinib. The source of these receptors is a human donor with alopecia areata.

V is TRBV7-8 and J is TRBJ2-2; possibly TRBD1 for D (5 bases). This CDR3 spans 15 amino acids. V lost 0 bases and J 4 bases, leaving 9 bases between the germline ends. Looked up from germline, CDR1 is SGHVS and CDR2 is FQNEAQ. The CDR3: CASSLAPTATGELFF. The CDR3 nucleotides read TGTGCCAGCAGCTTAGCGCCGACAGCCACCGGGGAGCTGTTTTTT.

This chain connects TRBV30 to TRBJ2-4, with a possible D match to TRBD1 (6 bases). This CDR3 comprises 18 residues. Germline CDR1 GTSNPN, CDR2 SVGIG (reference sequence). The germline V and J ends were trimmed by 1 base and 0 bases, with 19 bases remaining between them. The CDR3 bases are TGTGCCTGGAGTGCGGGACATTTTTTCCCGCTAGCCAAAAACATTCAGTACTTC. It yields the protein CAWSAGHFFPLAKNIQYF.

A few counts support this clone. The CDR3 region has the DNA TGCGCCAGCAGCTTGGTAGGGGAAACCTACAATGAGCAGTTCTTC. Protein sequence: CASSLVGETYNEQFF. The rearrangement uses TRBV5-1 and TRBJ2-1; a possible D gene is TRBD1 (5 bases). Germline lookup yields CDR1 SGHRS and CDR2 YFSETQ. This CDR3 is 15 amino acids long. The V end was cut by 0 bases, the J end by 2 bases, with 9 bases between.

This clone appeared a few times. This chain joins TRBV30 and TRBJ2-3; D possibly corresponds to TRBD1 (6 bases). The CDR3 loop spans 15 amino acids. From germline, CDR1 is GTSNPN and CDR2 SVGIG (reference sequence). Trimming pared 0 bases from V and 4 bases from J, leaving 14 bases between. The CDR3 is CAWSVNWGLPDTQYF. As DNA, the CDR3 is TGTGCCTGGAGTGTAAATTGGGGGCTCCCAGATACGCAGTATTTT. Looking up the rest from reference TRBV30 and TRBJ2-3 gives the full variable domain: SQTIHQWPATLVQPVGSPLSLECTVEGTSNPNLYWYRQAAGRGLQLLFYSVGIGQISSEVPQNLSASRPQDRQFILSSKKLLLSDSGFYLCAWSVNWGLPDTQYFGPGTRLTVL.

This chain connects TRBV6-6 to TRBJ1-5; D uncertain. The CDR3 is 13 amino acids. The ends were cut back, 2 bases at V and 3 bases at J, with 5 bases in the middle. Germline V gene lookup returns CDR1 MNHNY and CDR2 SVGAGI (reference sequence). The CDR3 loop is CASSYGNNQPQHF. The CDR3, as DNA: TGTGCCAGCAGTTACGGGAACAATCAGCCCCAGCATTTT.

This sequence joins TRBV7-9 and TRBJ2-1; 8 bases are a match to TRBD1. J gave up 6 bases and V 1 base, and 2 bases lay outside the gene matches. Germline-derived CDR1 and CDR2 are SEHNR and FQNEAQ (reference sequence). There are 14 residues in the CDR3. CDR3 coding DNA: TGTGCCAGCAGCTTAGTCACAGGGGGCAATGAGCAGTTCTTC. This sequence encodes CASSLVTGGNEQFF.

This clone has just one count. DNA of the CDR3: TGCAGCGTTGCCCCCAAGCTGGCCTGGGATGAGCAGTTCTTC. Translating gives CSVAPKLAWDEQFF. The rearrangement joins TRBV29-1 to TRBJ2-1; D is uncertain. Germline loops: CDR1 SQVTM, CDR2 ANQGSEA. The germline V and J ends were trimmed by 4 bases and 8 bases, with 18 bases remaining between them. The CDR3 loop spans 14 amino acids.

This clone was recorded a few times. The V and J genes are TRBV27 and TRBJ1-3; maybe TRBD1 (5 bases). With 3 bases removed from V and 0 bases from J, the gap between germline ends came to 18 bases. Germline V lookup: CDR1 MNHEY, CDR2 SMNVEV (reference sequence). The CDR3 extends over 18 amino acids. CDR3 coding DNA: TGTGCCAGCAGTTTGGGGCGCCCGGGACTCCTCTCTGGAAACACCATATATTTT. Translation gives CASSLGRPGLLSGNTIYF.

V is TRBV7-9 and J is TRBJ2-3; TRBD2 matches 8 bases. CDR3 length: 15 amino acids. Germline V gene data show CDR1 as SEHNR and CDR2 as FQNEAQ (reference sequence). V lost 5 bases and J lost 1; bases outside the gene matches: 5. CDR3 amino acids: CASSRAGAGTDTQYF. As DNA, the CDR3 is TGTGCCAGCAGCCGAGCGGGGGCTGGCACAGATACGCAGTATTTT.

There are many counts of this clone. The chain links TRBV2 to TRBJ1-4, with D uncertain. Germline CDR1 reads SNHLY; CDR2 reads FYNNEI. The CDR3 contains 14 residues. V was cut by 6 bases and J by 5 bases, with 13 bases left in between. CDR3 in DNA: TGTGCCAGCAGGGGTGACTCGGGGAATGAAAAACTGTTTTTT. This encodes CASRGDSGNEKLFF.

The CDR3 sequence: CASSTKQVNSGNTIYF. The CDR3 DNA reads as TGTGCCAGCAGCACCAAGCAGGTTAACTCTGGAAACACCATATATTTT. The chain carries TRBV9 and TRBJ1-3; D is undetermined. Looked up from germline, CDR1 is SGDLS and CDR2 is YYNGEE. This CDR3 comprises 16 residues. V shed 4 bases and J shed 0 bases, with 14 bases lying between them.